This T cell receptor (beta chain) originates from a study of glioma-infiltrating T cells after dendritic cell vaccination. In the study overall: Dendritic cell vaccine was injected intradermally three times, biweekly. Points from the study as a whole: Estimated pretreatment TIL content predicted outcome after dendritic cell vaccination. Few patients contributed both blood and tumor specimens.

A note on this clone: Its specificity is unknown.

The germline V and J ends were trimmed by 3 bases and 0 bases, with 6 bases remaining between them. Germline V lookup: CDR1 SEHNR, CDR2 FQNEAQ (reference sequence). This CDR3 region has 14 residues. The primer mix had 60 V beta and 13 J beta primers. Assay: immunoSEQ multiplex PCR; the TCRdb copy retains only in-frame clones and omits some. The table includes 80,000 to 100,000 clones, approximately 81% detected once. The chain recombines TRBV7-9 with TRBJ2-1; D is unresolved. This clonotype was obtained from a human donor with glioblastoma. The sequences come from blood, collected before dendritic cell vaccination. CDR3 amino acids: CASSLARSYNEQFF. In DNA, the CDR3 is TGTGCCAGCAGCTTGGCCCGCTCCTACAATGAGCAGTTCTTC.